The sequence of this TCR beta chain was determined in a study of blood T cell repertoires in COVID-19. Study context: The United States, Italy and Spain were the sources of the acute and convalescent COVID-19 samples. From T cells, B-cell-depleted T cells, or PBMCs came the material, which was cDNA or gDNA.

The CDR3 spans 14 residues. Per the germline V gene, CDR1 is SQVTM and CDR2 is ANQGSEA. Deletions cut 0 bases from V and 4 bases from J, with 12 bases between. Under the authors' procedure: Amplification from reference gene primers served as the basis for estimated nucleated cell counts. Here immunoSEQ multiplex PCR was the method, and the copy in TCRdb shows in-frame clones only, minus some. The DNA was the basis for D and trimming; V, J and clone size are from that table. The sample records more than 55,000 clones, roughly 85% being singletons. Sample: peripheral blood. This sequence was found in a woman aged 80 or older with acute or convalescent COVID-19. This chain connects TRBV29-1 to TRBJ1-2; tentatively, D is TRBD1 (5 bases). CDR3 DNA sequence: TGCAGCGTTGAAGATCCCGCAGGGTTCTATGGCTACACCTTC. It codes for CSVEDPAGFYGYTF.